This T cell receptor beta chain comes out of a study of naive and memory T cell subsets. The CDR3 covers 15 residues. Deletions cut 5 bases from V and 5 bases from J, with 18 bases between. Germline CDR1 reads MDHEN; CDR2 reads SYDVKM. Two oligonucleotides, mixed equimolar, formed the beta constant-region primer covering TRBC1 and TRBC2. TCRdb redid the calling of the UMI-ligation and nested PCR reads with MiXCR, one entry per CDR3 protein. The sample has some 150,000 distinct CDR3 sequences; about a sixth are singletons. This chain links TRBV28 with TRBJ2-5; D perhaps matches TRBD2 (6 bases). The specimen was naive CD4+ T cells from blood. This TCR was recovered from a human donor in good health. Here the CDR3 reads CASSPPRGPGETQYF. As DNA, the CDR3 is TGTGCCAGCAGTCCGCCGCGGGGCCCGGGTGAGACCCAGTACTTC.